This TCR beta chain was sequenced during a study of blood T cells in healthy people across ages. Study-wide results and caveats: Estimates based on one million T cells were treated as lower bounds.

Germline V lookup: CDR1 SGHDN, CDR2 FVKESK. The CDR3 contains 15 residues. Trimming took 2 bases from V and 6 from J, leaving 13 bases between them. In regard to this clonotype: Its specificity is unknown.

A second PCR of roughly 7 to 11 cycles used a sample-barcoded 5' primer and a J-beta primer mix. A template-switch adaptor containing 12 random nucleotides labeled each cDNA molecule. TCRdb recomputed calls from the 5' RACE reads with MiXCR, one row per CDR3 protein. The sample gives almost 1 million distinct CDR3 sequences, 51% of which show up once; 20% to 25% is in the top ten. Sample: blood. The chain employs TRBV14 and TRBJ1-4; D unresolved. This TCR derives from a woman aged 55-75 years in good health. The CDR3 sequence: CASSQTADPYEKLFF. CDR3 sequence (DNA): TGTGCCAGCAGCCAAACAGCCGACCCCTATGAAAAACTGTTTTTT.